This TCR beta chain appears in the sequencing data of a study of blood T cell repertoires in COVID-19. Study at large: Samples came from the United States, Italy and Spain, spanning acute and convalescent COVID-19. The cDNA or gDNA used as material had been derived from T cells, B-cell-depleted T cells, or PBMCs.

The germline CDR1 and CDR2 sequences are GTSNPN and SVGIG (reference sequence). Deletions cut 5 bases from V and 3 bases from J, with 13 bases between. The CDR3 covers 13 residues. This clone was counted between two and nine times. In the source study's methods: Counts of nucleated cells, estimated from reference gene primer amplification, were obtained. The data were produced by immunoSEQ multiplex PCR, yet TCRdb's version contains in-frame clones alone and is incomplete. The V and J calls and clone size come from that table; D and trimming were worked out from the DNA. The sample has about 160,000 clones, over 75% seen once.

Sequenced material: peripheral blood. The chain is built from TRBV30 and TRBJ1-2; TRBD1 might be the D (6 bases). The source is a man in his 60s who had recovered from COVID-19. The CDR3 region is CAWAQGLDYGYTF. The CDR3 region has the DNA TGTGCCTGGGCACAGGGTCTCGACTATGGCTACACCTTC.